The 27 T cell receptor beta chains below were found in one sample sequenced in a study of shared clonotypes between healthy human individuals. The data were produced by immunoSEQ multiplex PCR, yet TCRdb's version contains in-frame clones alone and is incomplete. The data contain about 980,000 clones, 60% to 85% of them singletons. The specimen was memory CD4+ T cells sorted from blood. Subset defined: CD45RA-negative fraction. These receptors came from a man aged 18-30 years in good health.

The chain uses TRBV4-3 and TRBJ2-2, with D hard to call. This CDR3 spans 14 amino acids. Germline CDR1 reads LGHNA; CDR2 reads YSLEER. Trimming removed 2 bases from V and 1 base from J, with 5 bases in between. The CDR3 nucleotides read TGCGCCAGCAGCCAATTGGGGAACACCGGGGAGCTGTTTTTT. This sequence encodes CASSQLGNTGELFF.

The rearrangement uses TRBV4-2 and TRBJ1-6, with TRBD1 matching 8 bases. There are 19 residues in the CDR3. The V and J ends lost 0 bases and 1 base, in that order; junction bases with no gene match: 8. Per the germline V gene, CDR1 is LGHNA and CDR2 is YNFKEQ. The DNA for the CDR3 is TGTGCCAGCAGCCAAGAGCTCCACAGGGGGAGGTCCTATAATTCACCCCTCCACTTT. Amino acids: CASSQELHRGRSYNSPLHF.

V gene TRBV7-9 combines with J gene TRBJ1-1; no definite D call. Germline values: CDR1 SEHNR, CDR2 FQNEAQ (reference sequence). The CDR3 spans 14 residues. The V gene lost 5 bases and the J gene lost 0 bases, with 10 bases spanning the gap. The CDR3 region has the DNA TGTGCCAGCAGCGATAGCGGCTTGAACACTGAAGCTTTCTTT. Encoded protein: CASSDSGLNTEAFF. The full variable domain, with the rest looked up from reference TRBV7-9 and TRBJ1-1, is DTGVSQNPRHKITKRGQNVTFRCDPISEHNRLYWYRQTLGQGPEFLTYFQNEAQLEKSRLLSDRFSAERPKGSFSTLEIQRTEQGDSAMYLCASSDSGLNTEAFFGQGTRLTVV.

The V call is TRBV5-1, the J call TRBJ2-4; TRBD2 is a possible D gene (5 bases). This CDR3 is 13 amino acids long. Trimming shortened V by 0 bases and J by 7 bases, and 8 bases separated the two germline ends. The germline V gene has CDR1 SGHRS and CDR2 YFSETQ. This CDR3 is CASSLGLANIQYF. The CDR3 DNA is TGCGCCAGCAGCTTGGGCTTAGCGAACATTCAGTACTTC.

The rearrangement links TRBV10-2 to TRBJ1-5; D remains unclear. In germline, CDR1 is WSHSY, CDR2 SAAADI. The CDR3 has 13 amino acids. Deletions cut 5 bases from V and 3 bases from J, with 8 bases between. The CDR3 loop is CASSNSLNQPQHF. CDR3 sequence (DNA): TGCGCCAGCAGTAACAGTCTCAATCAGCCCCAGCATTTT.

V and J are TRBV5-1 and TRBJ2-7, with D perhaps matching TRBD1 (6 bases). Germline CDR1 is SGHRS and CDR2 is YFSETQ. The germline V and J ends were trimmed by 4 bases and 1 base, with 12 bases remaining between them. CDR3 length: 14 residues. The CDR3 loop reads CASSVIQGSYEQYF. DNA for the CDR3: TGCGCCAGCAGCGTAATACAGGGATCCTACGAGCAGTACTTC.

This clone was detected only once. The chain uses TRBV19 and TRBJ1-4; TRBD1 matches 7 bases. The CDR3 contains 13 residues. Germline V gene sequence: CDR1 LNHDA, CDR2 SQIVND (reference sequence). V gave up 8 bases and J gave up 7 bases; unmatched junction bases: 7. The CDR3 DNA follows: TGTGCCAGTTTCCAGGGGGGACCTGAAAAACTGTTTTTT. Protein: CASFQGGPEKLFF. Supplemented by reference TRBV19 and TRBJ1-4, the full variable domain reads DGGITQSPKYLFRKEGQNVTLSCEQNLNHDAMYWYRQDPGQGLRLIYYSQIVNDFQKGDIAEGYSVSREKKESFPLTVTSAQKNPTAFYLCASFQGGPEKLFFGSGTQLSVL.

The chain employs TRBV30 and TRBJ2-5; 10 bases match TRBD2. CDR3 length: 12 residues. Germline loops: CDR1 GTSNPN, CDR2 SVGIG (reference sequence). With 7 bases clipped from V and 11 bases from J, the junction kept 10 bases outside the gene matches. Here the CDR3 reads CASSSGRREQYF. In DNA form, the CDR3 reads TGTGCCTCGTCTAGCGGGAGAAGGGAGCAGTACTTC.

V gene TRBV12-5 combines with J gene TRBJ2-3, with 9 bases matching TRBD1. CDR3 length: 12 residues. V lost 4 bases and J lost 10; bases outside the gene matches: 3. The V gene's germline CDR1 is LGHNT and CDR2 FRNRAP. CDR3 DNA sequence: TGTGCTAGTGGTTCGGACAGGGGCGCGCAGTATTTT. Amino acid sequence: CASGSDRGAQYF.

V is TRBV7-8 and J is TRBJ2-2; no firm D call. The CDR3 runs to 15 residues. Germline V gene lookup returns CDR1 SGHVS and CDR2 FQNEAQ. Trimming cost V 3 bases and J 2 bases, with 10 bases left between them. CDR3 protein: CASSFLGYNTGELFF. As DNA, the CDR3 is TGTGCCAGCAGCTTTCTCGGGTATAACACCGGGGAGCTGTTTTTT.

The J gene is TRBJ2-2, the V gene TRBV28; 7 bases line up with TRBD2. CDR3 length: 15 residues. With V trimmed by 6 bases and J by 5 bases, 9 bases remained unmatched. In germline, CDR1 is MDHEN, CDR2 SYDVKM. The CDR3 bases are TGTGCCAGCAGCAGTCGGACTAGGGCAACCGGGGAGCTGTTTTTT. Protein: CASSSRTRATGELFF.

The chain couples TRBV28 to TRBJ2-3; TRBD2 matches 12 bases. Trimming at V came to 5 bases and at J to 4 bases, leaving 7 bases not matched to a gene. The CDR3 totals 16 residues. Germline loops: CDR1 MDHEN, CDR2 SYDVKM. The CDR3 loop is CASSSTSGGLADTQYF. The CDR3 bases are TGTGCCAGCAGTAGCACTAGCGGGGGGCTCGCAGATACGCAGTATTTT.

Worth noting for this clone: Other DNA sequences in the same sample also yield this CDR3. The gene calls are TRBV6-1 and TRBJ2-7, with D perhaps TRBD1 (5 bases). This CDR3 is built from 11 residues. V was shortened by 7 bases and J by 3 bases, with 7 bases between the two germline ends. Looked up from germline, CDR1 is MNHNS and CDR2 is SASEGT. This CDR3 reads CASTTVYEQYF. The CDR3 region has the DNA TGTGCCAGCACGACAGTCTACGAGCAGTACTTC.

This CDR3 is CASSEAGGPNIQYF. The CDR3 nucleotides are TGTGCCAGCAGTGAAGCGGGGGGGCCTAACATTCAGTACTTC. The chain employs TRBV2 and TRBJ2-4, with D possibly matching TRBD2 (7 bases). Germline V gives CDR1 SNHLY, CDR2 FYNNEI. The CDR3 totals 14 residues. Trimming took 0 bases from V and 7 from J, leaving 10 bases between them.

The genes are TRBV6-1 and TRBJ1-2, with a tentative D call TRBD1 (6 bases). Between the trimmed V and J ends, which lost 0 bases and 3 bases, there was a span of 11 bases. Germline V lookup: CDR1 MNHNS, CDR2 SASEGT. The CDR3 sequence is 15 residues long. The CDR3 sequence: CASSEAGGIHYGYTF. In DNA form, the CDR3 reads TGTGCCAGCAGTGAAGCAGGGGGAATCCACTATGGCTACACCTTC.

This clone was detected once. This chain connects TRBV6-6 to TRBJ2-7; 11 nucleotides match TRBD1. The CDR3 has 15 amino acids. Germline-derived CDR1 and CDR2 are MNHNY and SVGAGI (reference sequence). V dropped 0 bases and J dropped 3; count of bases not matched to a gene: 1. The CDR3 nucleotides are TGTGCCAGCAGTTACTCCGGGACAGGGGGCTACGAGCAGTACTTC. Its translation: CASSYSGTGGYEQYF.

The rearrangement joins TRBV29-1 to TRBJ1-1; D ambiguous. This CDR3 is 15 amino acids long. Trimming took off 4 bases at V and 1 base at J, with 16 bases between the two ends. The V gene's germline CDR1 is SQVTM and CDR2 ANQGSEA. CDR3 sequence: CSVGAPRMRNTEAFF. For the CDR3, the DNA is TGCAGCGTTGGGGCGCCAAGGATGCGGAACACTGAAGCTTTCTTT. Full variable domain (remainder filled in from reference TRBV29-1 and TRBJ1-1): SAVISQKPSRDICQRGTSLTIQCQVDSQVTMMFWYRQQPGQSLTLIATANQGSEATYESGFVIDKFPISRPNLTFSTLTVSNMSPEDSSIYLCSVGAPRMRNTEAFFGQGTRLTVV.

The rearrangement uses TRBV7-2 and TRBJ2-7, with D uncertain. CDR3 length: 14 amino acids. Per the germline V gene, CDR1 is SGHTA and CDR2 is FQGNSA. Trimming left V 0 bases short and J 5 bases short, with 11 bases between. The CDR3 DNA is TGTGCCAGCAGCTTAGCAGGGCCTATGAACGAGCAGTACTTC. Translation: CASSLAGPMNEQYF.

This chain joins TRBV19 and TRBJ1-5; 7 bases agree with TRBD1. With V trimmed by 3 bases and J by 5 bases, 7 bases remained unmatched. Germline assignment: CDR1 LNHDA and CDR2 SQIVND (reference sequence). There are 15 residues in the CDR3. The CDR3 sequence: CASSMRQGLDQPQHF. CDR3 DNA sequence: TGTGCCAGTAGTATGAGACAGGGTCTGGATCAGCCCCAGCATTTT.

The chain couples TRBV7-2 to TRBJ2-1; 9 nucleotides agree with TRBD1. Germline V CDR1 and CDR2: SGHTA, FQGNSA. The CDR3 length is 17 residues. With V trimmed by 2 bases and J by 4 bases, 9 bases remained unmatched. CDR3 sequence (DNA): TGTGCCAGCAGCTTACGTCCCGGGACAGGGCCGTACAATGAGCAGTTCTTC. Translation: CASSLRPGTGPYNEQFF.

V gene TRBV28 combines with J gene TRBJ1-2, with TRBD1 matching 7 bases. V lost 8 bases to trimming and J lost 4 bases; unmatched junction nucleotides: 10. Germline CDR1 is MDHEN and CDR2 is SYDVKM. CDR3 length: 14 residues. Here the CDR3 reads CASFDRDRAYGYTF. The CDR3 DNA is TGTGCCAGCTTTGATCGGGACAGAGCCTATGGCTACACCTTC.

The chain uses TRBV14 and TRBJ2-7, with D perhaps TRBD1 (5 bases). Per the germline V gene, CDR1 is SGHDN and CDR2 is FVKESK. Trimming removed 0 bases at V and 5 bases at J, with 14 bases between. CDR3 length equals 15 residues. CDR3 protein: CASSQEGRDRNEQYF. The CDR3 nucleotides read TGTGCCAGCAGCCAAGAAGGCAGGGATAGGAACGAGCAGTACTTC.

The chain combines TRBV5-1 with TRBJ2-2; 8 nucleotides agree with TRBD2. The CDR3 covers 16 residues. J lost 3 bases, V lost 4 bases, and 8 bases had no gene match. The germline CDR1 and CDR2 sequences are SGHRS and YFSETQ. The CDR3 protein is CASSGSGGSDTGELFF. For the CDR3, the DNA is TGCGCCAGCAGCGGAAGCGGGGGCTCGGACACCGGGGAGCTGTTTTTT.

The chain is built from TRBV2 and TRBJ2-3, with D possibly being TRBD1 (5 bases). The V and J ends lost 1 base and 3 bases respectively, with 11 bases between them. The CDR3 extends over 15 amino acids. CDR1 is SNHLY and CDR2 is FYNNEI in the germline V gene. CDR3: CASSEETAGTDTQYF. CDR3 sequence (DNA): TGTGCCAGCAGTGAAGAGACAGCAGGAACAGATACGCAGTATTTT.

The J gene is TRBJ2-2, the V gene TRBV19, with TRBD2 identical over 9 bases. With V trimmed by 4 bases and J by 2 bases, 5 bases remained unmatched. The CDR3 runs 16 residues. The germline gives CDR1 LNHDA, CDR2 SQIVND (reference sequence). The CDR3 DNA is TGTGCCAGTAGTACCCGACTAGCGGTTAACACCGGGGAGCTGTTTTTT. Its translation is CASSTRLAVNTGELFF.

The V call is TRBV28, the J call TRBJ1-2; tentatively, D is TRBD1 (5 bases). The V gene lost 6 bases and the J gene lost 8 bases, with 22 bases spanning the gap. This CDR3 region has 15 residues. Germline V gene sequence: CDR1 MDHEN, CDR2 SYDVKM. CDR3 residues: CASSPAGTIFLGYTF. The CDR3 DNA sequence: TGTGCCAGCAGCCCCGCCGGGACGATCTTCCTCGGCTACACCTTC.

This chain uses TRBV10-3 with TRBJ2-3; D may be TRBD2 (6 bases). The ends were cut back, 11 bases at V and 3 bases at J, with 12 bases in the middle. Germline V gene sequence: CDR1 ENHRY, CDR2 SYGVKD. The CDR3 is 12 amino acids. CDR3 in DNA: TGTGCCGCCGGGGGAGCGACAGATACGCAGTATTTT. It encodes CAAGGATDTQYF.